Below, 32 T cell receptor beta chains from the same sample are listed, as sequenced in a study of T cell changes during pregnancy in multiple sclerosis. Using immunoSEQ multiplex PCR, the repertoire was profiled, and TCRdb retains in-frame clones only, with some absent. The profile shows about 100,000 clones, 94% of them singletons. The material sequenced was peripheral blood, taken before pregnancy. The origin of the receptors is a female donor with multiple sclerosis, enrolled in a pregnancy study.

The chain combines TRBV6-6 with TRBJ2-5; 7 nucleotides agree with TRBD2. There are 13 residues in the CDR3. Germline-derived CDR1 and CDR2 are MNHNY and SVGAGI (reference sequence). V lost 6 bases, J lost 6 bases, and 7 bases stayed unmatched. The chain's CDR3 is CASSPSGLQTQYF. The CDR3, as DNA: TGTGCCAGCAGCCCTTCGGGACTACAGACCCAGTACTTC.

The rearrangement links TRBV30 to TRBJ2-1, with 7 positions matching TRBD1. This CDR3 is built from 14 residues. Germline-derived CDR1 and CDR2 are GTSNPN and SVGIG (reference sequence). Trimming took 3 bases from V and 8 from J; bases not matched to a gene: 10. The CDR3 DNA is TGTGCCTGGAGGCGACAGGGTAGGTCCTATGAGCAGTTCTTC. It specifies CAWRRQGRSYEQFF.

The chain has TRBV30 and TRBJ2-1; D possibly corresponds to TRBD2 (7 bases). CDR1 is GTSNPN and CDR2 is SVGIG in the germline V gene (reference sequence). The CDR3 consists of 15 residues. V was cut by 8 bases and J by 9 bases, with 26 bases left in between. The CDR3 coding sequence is TGTGCCGTAATTGCTTCGGCGGGGGCGACCGGTGAGCAGTTCTTC. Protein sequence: CAVIASAGATGEQFF.

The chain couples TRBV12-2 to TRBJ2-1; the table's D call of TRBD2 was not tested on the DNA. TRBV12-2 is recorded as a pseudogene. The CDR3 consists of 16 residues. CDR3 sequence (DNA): TGTGCAAGTCGCCCCCCCCCGGGACTCCGCTACAATGAGCAGTTCTTC. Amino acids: CASRPPPGLRYNEQFF.

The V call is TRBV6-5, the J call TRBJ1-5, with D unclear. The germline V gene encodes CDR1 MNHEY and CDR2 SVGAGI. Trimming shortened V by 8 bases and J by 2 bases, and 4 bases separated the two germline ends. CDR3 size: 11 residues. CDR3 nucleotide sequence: TGTGCCAGCTCCGGCAATCAGCCCCAGCATTTT. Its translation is CASSGNQPQHF.

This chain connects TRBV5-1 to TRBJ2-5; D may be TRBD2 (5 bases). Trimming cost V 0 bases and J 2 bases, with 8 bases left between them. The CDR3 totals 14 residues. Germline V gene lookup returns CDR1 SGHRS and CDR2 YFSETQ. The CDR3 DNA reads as TGCGCCAGCAGCTTGGTAACTAGTCAAGAGACCCAGTACTTC. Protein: CASSLVTSQETQYF.

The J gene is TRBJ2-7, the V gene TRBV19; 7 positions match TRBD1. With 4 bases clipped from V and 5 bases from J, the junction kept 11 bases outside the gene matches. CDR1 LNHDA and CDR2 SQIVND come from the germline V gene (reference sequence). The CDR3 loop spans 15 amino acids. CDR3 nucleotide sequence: TGTGCCAGTAGTACCCGATCGACAGGGAGTGACGAGCAGTACTTC. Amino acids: CASSTRSTGSDEQYF.

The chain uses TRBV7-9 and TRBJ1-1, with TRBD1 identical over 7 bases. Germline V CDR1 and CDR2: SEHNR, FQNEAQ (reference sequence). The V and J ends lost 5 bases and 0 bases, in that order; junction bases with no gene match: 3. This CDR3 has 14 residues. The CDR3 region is CASSGDSLNTEAFF. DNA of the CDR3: TGTGCCAGCAGCGGGGACAGTTTGAACACTGAAGCTTTCTTT.

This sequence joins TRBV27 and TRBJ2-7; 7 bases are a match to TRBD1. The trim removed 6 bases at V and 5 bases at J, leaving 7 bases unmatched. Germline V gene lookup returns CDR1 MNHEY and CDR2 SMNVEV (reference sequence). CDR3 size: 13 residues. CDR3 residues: CASRPTDRNEQYF. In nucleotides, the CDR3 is TGTGCCAGCAGGCCAACGGACAGGAACGAGCAGTACTTC.

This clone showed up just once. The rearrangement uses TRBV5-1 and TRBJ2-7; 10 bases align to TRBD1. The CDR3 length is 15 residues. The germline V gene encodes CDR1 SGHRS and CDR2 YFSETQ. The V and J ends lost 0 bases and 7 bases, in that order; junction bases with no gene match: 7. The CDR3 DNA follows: TGCGCCAGCAGCTTGGATGGGACAGGGGTGGGAGAGCAGTACTTC. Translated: CASSLDGTGVGEQYF.

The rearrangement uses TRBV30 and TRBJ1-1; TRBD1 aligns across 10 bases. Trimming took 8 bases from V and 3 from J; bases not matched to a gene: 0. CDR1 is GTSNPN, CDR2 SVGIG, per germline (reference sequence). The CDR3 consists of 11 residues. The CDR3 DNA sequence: TGTGCCGGGACAGGGGACACTGAAGCTTTCTTT. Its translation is CAGTGDTEAFF.

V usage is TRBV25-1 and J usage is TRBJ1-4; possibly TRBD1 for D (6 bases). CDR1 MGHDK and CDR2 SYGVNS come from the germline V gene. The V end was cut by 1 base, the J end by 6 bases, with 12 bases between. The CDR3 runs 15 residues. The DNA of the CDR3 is TGTGCCAGCAGTGAATGGGCAGGGGCGGATGAAAAACTGTTTTTT. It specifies CASSEWAGADEKLFF.

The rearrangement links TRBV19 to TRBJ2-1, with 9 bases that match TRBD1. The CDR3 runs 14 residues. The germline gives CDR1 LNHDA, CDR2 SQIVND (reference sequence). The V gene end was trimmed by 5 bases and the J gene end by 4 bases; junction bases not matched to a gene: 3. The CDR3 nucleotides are TGTGCCAGTAGTCCCGGGACAGGGTACAATGAGCAGTTCTTC. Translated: CASSPGTGYNEQFF.

CDR3 amino acids: CASSGLARHNEQFF. CDR3 nucleotide sequence: TGTGCCAGCAGTGGACTAGCGCGACACAATGAGCAGTTCTTC. This rearrangement joins TRBV28 to TRBJ2-1; 9 bases are shared with TRBD2. The CDR3 has 14 amino acids. Germline V gives CDR1 MDHEN, CDR2 SYDVKM. J lost 5 bases, V lost 5 bases, and 4 bases had no gene match.

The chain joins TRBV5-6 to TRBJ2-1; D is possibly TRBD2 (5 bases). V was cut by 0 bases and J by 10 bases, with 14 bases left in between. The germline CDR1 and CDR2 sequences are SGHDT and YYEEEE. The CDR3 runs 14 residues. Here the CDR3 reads CASSLGLGGGEQFF. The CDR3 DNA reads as TGTGCCAGCAGCTTGGGGCTAGGAGGAGGCGAGCAGTTCTTC. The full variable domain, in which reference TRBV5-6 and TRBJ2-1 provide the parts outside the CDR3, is DAGVTQSPTHLIKTRGQQVTLRCSPKSGHDTVSWYQQALGQGPQFIFQYYEEEERQRGNFPDRFSGHQFPNYSSELNVNALLLGDSALYLCASSLGLGGGEQFFGPGTRLTVL.

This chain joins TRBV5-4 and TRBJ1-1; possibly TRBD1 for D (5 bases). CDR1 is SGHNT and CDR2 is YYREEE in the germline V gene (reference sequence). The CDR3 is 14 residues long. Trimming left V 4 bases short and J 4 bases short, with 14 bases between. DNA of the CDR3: TGTGCCAGCAGCGGGGCGTTAGGAATCACTGAAGCTTTCTTT. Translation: CASSGALGITEAFF.

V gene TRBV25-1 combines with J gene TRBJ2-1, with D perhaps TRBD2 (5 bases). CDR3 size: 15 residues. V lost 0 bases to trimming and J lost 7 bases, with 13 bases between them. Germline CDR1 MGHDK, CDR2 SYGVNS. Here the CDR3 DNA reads TGTGCCAGCAGTGAATACCCTAGCCGGGGAAATGAGCAGTTCTTC. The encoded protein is CASSEYPSRGNEQFF.

The CDR3 DNA sequence: TGTGCCAGCAGTGAATTCAGGAGGGAGACCCAGTACTTC. It translates to CASSEFRRETQYF. The chain has TRBV2 and TRBJ2-5, with TRBD2 as a possible D gene (5 bases). V shed 2 bases and J shed 5 bases, with 9 bases lying between them. The CDR3 is 13 amino acids. CDR1 is SNHLY, CDR2 FYNNEI, per germline.

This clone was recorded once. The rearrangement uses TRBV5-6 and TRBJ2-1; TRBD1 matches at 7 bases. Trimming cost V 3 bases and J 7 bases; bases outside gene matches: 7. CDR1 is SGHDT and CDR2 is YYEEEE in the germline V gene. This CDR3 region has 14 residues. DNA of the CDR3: TGTGCCAGCAGCTCTGAGACAGGGATAAATGAGCAGTTCTTC. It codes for CASSSETGINEQFF.

The CDR3 DNA is TGTGCCAGCAGTTTAAATTGGCTAGCCGAGGCAGATACGCAGTATTTT. Translating it yields CASSLNWLAEADTQYF. The V and J genes are TRBV28 and TRBJ2-3, with a possible D match to TRBD2 (5 bases). CDR1 and CDR2 from the germline V gene are MDHEN and SYDVKM. V gave up 2 bases and J gave up 4 bases, with 16 bases separating them. The length of the CDR3 is 16 residues.

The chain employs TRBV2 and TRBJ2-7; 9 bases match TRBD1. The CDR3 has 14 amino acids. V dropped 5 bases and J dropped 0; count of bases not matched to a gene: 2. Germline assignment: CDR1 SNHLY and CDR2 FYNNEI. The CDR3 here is CASSRDRVSYEQYF. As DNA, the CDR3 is TGTGCCAGCAGTCGGGACAGGGTCTCCTACGAGCAGTACTTC.

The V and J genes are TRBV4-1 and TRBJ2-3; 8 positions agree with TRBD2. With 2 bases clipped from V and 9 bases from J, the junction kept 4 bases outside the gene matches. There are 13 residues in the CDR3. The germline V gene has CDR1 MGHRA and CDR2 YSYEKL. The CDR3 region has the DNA TGCGCCAGCAGCCAACAAGCGGGAGTGACGCAGTATTTT. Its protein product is CASSQQAGVTQYF.

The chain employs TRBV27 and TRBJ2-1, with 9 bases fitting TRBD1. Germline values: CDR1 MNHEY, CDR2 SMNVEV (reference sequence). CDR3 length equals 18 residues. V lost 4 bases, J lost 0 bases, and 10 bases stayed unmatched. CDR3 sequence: CASSSDRGMRDSYNEQFF. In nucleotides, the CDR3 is TGTGCCAGCAGTTCCGACAGGGGGATGCGGGACTCCTACAATGAGCAGTTCTTC.

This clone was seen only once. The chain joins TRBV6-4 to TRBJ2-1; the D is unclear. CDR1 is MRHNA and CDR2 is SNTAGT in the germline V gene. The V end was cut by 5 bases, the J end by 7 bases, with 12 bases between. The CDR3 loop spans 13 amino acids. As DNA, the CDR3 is TGTGCCAGCAGTAGAACTCCTGAGAATGAGCAGTTCTTC. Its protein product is CASSRTPENEQFF.

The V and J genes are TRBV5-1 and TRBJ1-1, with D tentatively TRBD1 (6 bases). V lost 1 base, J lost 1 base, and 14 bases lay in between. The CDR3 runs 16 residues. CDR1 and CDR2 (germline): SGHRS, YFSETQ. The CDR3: CASSLKQGSGNTEAFF. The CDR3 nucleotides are TGCGCCAGCAGCTTGAAACAGGGTAGTGGGAACACTGAAGCTTTCTTT.

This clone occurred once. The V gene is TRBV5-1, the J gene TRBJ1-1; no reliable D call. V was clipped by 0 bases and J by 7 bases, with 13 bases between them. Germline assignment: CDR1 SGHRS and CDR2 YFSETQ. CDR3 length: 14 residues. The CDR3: CASSLGIGILEAFF. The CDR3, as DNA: TGCGCCAGCAGCTTGGGGATCGGGATTCTTGAAGCTTTCTTT.

CDR3 nucleotides: TGTGCCAGCAGCCAAGCCCTCAGAGCGGGAGATGCCAAAAACATTCAGTACTTC. Translated, it gives CASSQALRAGDAKNIQYF. The chain uses TRBV4-2 and TRBJ2-4; the match to TRBD2 covers 8 bases. Per the germline V gene, CDR1 is LGHNA and CDR2 is YNFKEQ. This CDR3 comprises 18 residues. J lost 1 base, V lost 1 base, and 9 bases had no gene match.

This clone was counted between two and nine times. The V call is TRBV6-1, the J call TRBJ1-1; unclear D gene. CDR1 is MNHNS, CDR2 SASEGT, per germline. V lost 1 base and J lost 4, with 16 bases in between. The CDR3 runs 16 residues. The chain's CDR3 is CASSEVVSLAGTEAFF. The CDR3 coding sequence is TGTGCCAGCAGTGAAGTAGTTAGCCTCGCGGGCACTGAAGCTTTCTTT.

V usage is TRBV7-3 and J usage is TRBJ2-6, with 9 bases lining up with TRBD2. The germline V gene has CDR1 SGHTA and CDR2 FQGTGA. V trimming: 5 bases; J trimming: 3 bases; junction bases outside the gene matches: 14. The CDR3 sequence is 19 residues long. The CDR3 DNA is TGTGCCAGCAGCCTCCCCGGGGGTAGCGGGAGAGATGGGGCCAACGTCCTGACTTTC. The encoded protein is CASSLPGGSGRDGANVLTF.

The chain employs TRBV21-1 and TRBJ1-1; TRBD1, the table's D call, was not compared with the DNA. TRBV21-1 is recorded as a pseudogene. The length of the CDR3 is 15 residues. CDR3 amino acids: CASSKARWANTEAFF. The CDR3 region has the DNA TGTGCCAGCAGCAAAGCGCGATGGGCGAACACTGAAGCTTTCTTT.

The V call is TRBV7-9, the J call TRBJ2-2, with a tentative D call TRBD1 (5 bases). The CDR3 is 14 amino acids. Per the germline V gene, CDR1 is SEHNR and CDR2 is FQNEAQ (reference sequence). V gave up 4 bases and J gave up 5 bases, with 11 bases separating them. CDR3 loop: CASSSRQLTGELFF. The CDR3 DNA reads TGTGCCAGCAGCTCACGACAGTTAACCGGGGAGCTGTTTTTT. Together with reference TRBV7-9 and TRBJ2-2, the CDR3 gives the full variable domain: DTGVSQNPRHKITKRGQNVTFRCDPISEHNRLYWYRQTLGQGPEFLTYFQNEAQLEKSRLLSDRFSAERPKGSFSTLEIQRTEQGDSAMYLCASSSRQLTGELFFGEGSRLTVL.

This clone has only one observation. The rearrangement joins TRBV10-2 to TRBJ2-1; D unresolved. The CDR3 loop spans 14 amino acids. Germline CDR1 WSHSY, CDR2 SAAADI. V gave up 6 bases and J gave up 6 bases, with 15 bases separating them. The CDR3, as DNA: TGCGCCAGCAGCGATATCACCCCTAGCAATGAGCAGTTCTTC. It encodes CASSDITPSNEQFF.